One TCR beta chain is described in this entry. The antigen is unknown. This sample was included in a study of cytomegalovirus exposure and HLA in healthy donors. Across the study: The 95 to 150 validation repertoires used a platform that matched the one used for the approximately 670 first-cohort repertoires, as a later analysis reported.

Donors came from a validation cohort of fewer than 150 subjects, distinct from the first 666-subject cohort. Overall study results and limits: Associated with cytomegalovirus, according to the listing, were some 180 TCR beta chains.

The assay was immunoSEQ multiplex PCR, and TCRdb's table has in-frame clones only and misses some. Of around 200,000 clones listed, around 82% are singletons. The germline gives CDR1 LNHDA, CDR2 SQIVND (reference sequence). CDR3 length: 14 residues. V gave up 5 bases and J gave up 3 bases; unmatched junction bases: 4. The specimen was PBMCs. This TCR came from a woman aged 18-29 years in good health and CMV-seropositive. The chain employs TRBV19 and TRBJ1-1; 9 positions agree with TRBD1. The CDR3 DNA follows: TGTGCCAGTAGTCCGGACAGGGGAGACACTGAAGCTTTCTTT. This gives the protein CASSPDRGDTEAFF. Supplemented by reference TRBV19 and TRBJ1-1, the full variable domain reads DGGITQSPKYLFRKEGQNVTLSCEQNLNHDAMYWYRQDPGQGLRLIYYSQIVNDFQKGDIAEGYSVSREKKESFPLTVTSAQKNPTAFYLCASSPDRGDTEAFFGQGTRLTVV.